This passage covers 8 T cell receptor beta chains from one sample sequenced in a study of T cells after yellow fever vaccination. Using its own MiXCR run on the 5' RACE reads, TCRdb lists one record per CDR3 protein. The sample lists approximately 550,000 distinct CDR3 sequences; 15% to 20% were seen once. The material sequenced was PBMCs, taken 15 days after the yellow fever booster vaccination. The receptors derive from a man aged 25 to 45 who received the YFV17D yellow fever vaccine.

The V and J genes are TRBV18 and TRBJ2-1; 14 bases align to TRBD2. The CDR3 length is 14 residues. With 7 bases clipped from V and 15 bases from J, the junction kept 11 bases outside the gene matches. Germline V gene lookup returns CDR1 KGHSH and CDR2 LQKENI. CDR3 sequence reads: CASYTGTSGGRGFF. CDR3 in DNA: TGTGCCAGCTACACCGGGACTAGCGGGGGCCGCGGGTTCTTC.

V is TRBV28 and J is TRBJ2-2, with TRBD2 identical over 10 bases. This CDR3 comprises 19 residues. Germline loops: CDR1 MDHEN, CDR2 SYDVKM. The junction had 14 bases not matched to a gene; V was cut back by 3 bases and J by 4 bases. For the CDR3, the DNA is TGTGCCAGCAGTTTCTATCCAGCGGGAGGGCCCTGGCGCACCGGGGAGCTGTTTTTT. Translation gives CASSFYPAGGPWRTGELFF.

The chain is built from TRBV5-1 and TRBJ2-5, with 9 bases that match TRBD1. Germline CDR1 SGHRS, CDR2 YFSETQ. This CDR3 is 15 amino acids long. The junction had 5 bases not matched to a gene; V was cut back by 4 bases and J by 1 base. The CDR3 nucleotides are TGCGCCAGCAGCCAAAGACAGGGGGTCCAAGAGACCCAGTACTTC. Its protein is CASSQRQGVQETQYF. The full variable domain, in which reference TRBV5-1 and TRBJ2-5 provide the parts outside the CDR3, is KAGVTQTPRYLIKTRGQQVTLSCSPISGHRSVSWYQQTPGQGLQFLFEYFSETQRNKGNFPGRFSGRQFSNSRSEMNVSTLELGDSALYLCASSQRQGVQETQYFGPGTRLLVL.

The chain uses TRBV5-1 and TRBJ1-4, with D possibly matching TRBD1 (6 bases). The CDR3 consists of 15 residues. Germline CDR1 is SGHRS and CDR2 is YFSETQ. V lost 8 bases, J lost 3 bases, and 17 bases lay in between. The CDR3 nucleotides read TGCGCCAGTGCGTTATCCGGACAGCCTAATGAAAAACTGTTTTTT. Protein product: CASALSGQPNEKLFF.

The chain combines TRBV7-2 with TRBJ2-1; tentatively, D is TRBD1 (5 bases). Trimming stripped 5 bases from V and 8 bases from J, with 10 bases between. The germline gives CDR1 SGHTA, CDR2 FQGNSA. The CDR3 runs to 12 residues. This CDR3 reads CASSLIGDEQFF. The CDR3 DNA reads TGTGCCAGCAGCCTGATAGGGGATGAGCAGTTCTTC.

The CDR3 DNA reads TGTGCCAGCAGTTTTCCAGACAGGGACACCTACGAGCAGTACTTC. Amino acids: CASSFPDRDTYEQYF. This chain joins TRBV12-3 or TRBV12-4 and TRBJ2-7; 7 bases map to TRBD1. The V gene end was trimmed by 3 bases and the J gene end by 2 bases; junction bases not matched to a gene: 7. The CDR3 sequence is 15 residues long.

This clonotype has just a few counts. The V gene is TRBV6-5, the J gene TRBJ2-2; D is undetermined. Germline V gene lookup returns CDR1 MNHEY and CDR2 SVGAGI. V was pared by 5 bases and J by 9 bases, with 13 bases between. This CDR3 has 13 amino acids. This CDR3 reads CASSPSSFWELFF. CDR3 nucleotides: TGTGCCAGCAGTCCCTCGAGTTTCTGGGAGCTGTTTTTT.

A remark on this clonotype: This may be a read error: a much more frequent sequence differs by one nucleotide. This rearrangement joins TRBV24-1 to TRBJ2-3; 7 bases are a match to TRBD1. The CDR3 is 16 amino acids. Germline V lookup: CDR1 KGHDR, CDR2 SFDVKD. DNA for the CDR3: TGTGCCACCAGTGACTCCGACAGGGTGGGCACAGATACGCCGTATTTT. Residues: CATSDSDRVGTDTPYF.